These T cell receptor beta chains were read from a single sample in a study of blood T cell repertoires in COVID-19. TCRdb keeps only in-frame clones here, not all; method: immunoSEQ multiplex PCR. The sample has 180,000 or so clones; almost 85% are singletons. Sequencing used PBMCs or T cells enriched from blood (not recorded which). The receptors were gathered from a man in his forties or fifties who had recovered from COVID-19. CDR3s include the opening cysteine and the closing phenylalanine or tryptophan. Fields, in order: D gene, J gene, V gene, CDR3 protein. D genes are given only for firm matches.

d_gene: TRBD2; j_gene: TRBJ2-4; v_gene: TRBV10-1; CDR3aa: CASSEWGLTSGRSVIQYF
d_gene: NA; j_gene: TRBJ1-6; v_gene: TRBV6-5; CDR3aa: CASSFGGEVINSPLHF
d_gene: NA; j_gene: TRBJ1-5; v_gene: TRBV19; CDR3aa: CASSPGGVRRQPQHF
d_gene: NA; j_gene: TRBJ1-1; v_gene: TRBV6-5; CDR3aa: CASGGAGLNTEAFF
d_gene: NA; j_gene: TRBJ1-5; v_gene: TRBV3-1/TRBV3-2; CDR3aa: CASSLGAGQPQHF
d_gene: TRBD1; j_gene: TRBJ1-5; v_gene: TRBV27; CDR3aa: CASSLRQGLSNQPQHF
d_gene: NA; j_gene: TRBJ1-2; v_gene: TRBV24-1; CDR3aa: CATSNRESNYGYTF
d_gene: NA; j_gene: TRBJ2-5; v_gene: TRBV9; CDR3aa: CASSVGGRVGGQETQYF
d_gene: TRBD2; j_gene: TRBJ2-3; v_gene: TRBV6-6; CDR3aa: CASSSGGSLSNTQYF
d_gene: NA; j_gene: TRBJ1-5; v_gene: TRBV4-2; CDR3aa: CASSQEVRDYQPQHF
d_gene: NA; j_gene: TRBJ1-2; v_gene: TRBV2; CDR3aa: CASRKGVVEGYGYTF
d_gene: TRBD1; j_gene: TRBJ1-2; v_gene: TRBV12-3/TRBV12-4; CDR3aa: CASSLDGGGSTF
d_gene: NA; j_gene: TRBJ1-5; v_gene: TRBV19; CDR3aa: CASSIEQVVGQPQHF
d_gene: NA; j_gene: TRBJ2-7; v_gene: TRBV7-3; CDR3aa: CASSLTFAGEQYF
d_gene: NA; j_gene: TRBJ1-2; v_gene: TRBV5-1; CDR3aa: CASSSAGVGYTF
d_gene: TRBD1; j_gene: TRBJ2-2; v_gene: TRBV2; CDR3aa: CASSAGQGNTGELFF
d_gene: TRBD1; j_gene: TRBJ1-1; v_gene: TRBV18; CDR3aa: CASSLGTDNTEAFF
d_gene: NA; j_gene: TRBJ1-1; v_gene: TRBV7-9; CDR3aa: CASSLLVPGKVYTEAFF
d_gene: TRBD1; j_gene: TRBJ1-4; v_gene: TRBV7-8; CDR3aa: CASSLVWTGAAEKLFF
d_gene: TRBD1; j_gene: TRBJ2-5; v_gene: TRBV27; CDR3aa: CASSQQGGKETQYF
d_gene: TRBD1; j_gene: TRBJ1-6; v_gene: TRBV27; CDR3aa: CASSWAAGGSYNSPLHF
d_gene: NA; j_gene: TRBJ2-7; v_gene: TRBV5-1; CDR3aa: CASSRDSYEQYF